Presented here are 27 T cell receptor beta chains from one specimen sequenced in a study of cytomegalovirus exposure and HLA in healthy donors. PCR employed 60 Vbeta and 13 Jbeta primers. Assay used: immunoSEQ multiplex PCR; TCRdb lists only in-frame clones, some missing. The sample shows around 150,000 clones, roughly 77% of them seen only once. The sequencing sample was made of PBMCs. Receptor source: a man aged 25-45 years in good health.

J is TRBJ2-7 and V is TRBV7-2, with D uncertain. Trimming left V 1 base short and J 6 bases short, with 10 bases between. Germline CDR1 is SGHTA and CDR2 is FQGNSA. The CDR3 runs to 13 residues. Here the CDR3 reads CASSLEPGLEQYF. CDR3 nucleotides: TGTGCCAGCAGCTTAGAGCCCGGTCTCGAGCAGTACTTC.

This chain links TRBV5-6 with TRBJ2-7; 16 positions match TRBD2. With V trimmed by 6 bases and J by 4 bases, 13 bases remained unmatched. Germline-derived CDR1 and CDR2 are SGHDT and YYEEEE. The length of the CDR3 is 18 residues. Here the CDR3 DNA reads TGTGCCAGCACCGGTACCTCCGGGACTAGCGGGAGGGCGTACGAGCAGTACTTC. It encodes CASTGTSGTSGRAYEQYF.

The CDR3 coding sequence is TGTGCCAGCAGCTTAAGTGGGCGATATAGCACAGATACGCAGTATTTT. It specifies CASSLSGRYSTDTQYF. The J gene is TRBJ2-3, the V gene TRBV5-4, with D hard to call. Germline lookup yields CDR1 SGHNT and CDR2 YYREEE (reference sequence). The CDR3 length is 16 residues. The V and J ends lost 2 bases and 0 bases respectively, with 13 bases between them.

The V gene is TRBV10-2, the J gene TRBJ1-3; 9 positions match TRBD1. V was pared by 6 bases and J by 2 bases, with 8 bases of the junction left unmatched. Germline CDR1 reads WSHSY; CDR2 reads SAAADI. The CDR3 extends over 16 amino acids. This chain's CDR3 is CASSRGTGPTGNTIYF. The CDR3 DNA reads TGCGCCAGCAGCCGAGGGACAGGGCCTACTGGAAACACCATATATTTT.

The chain couples TRBV5-8 to TRBJ1-5; 10 positions match TRBD1. The trim removed 6 bases at V and 6 bases at J, leaving 15 bases unmatched. The germline CDR1 and CDR2 sequences are SGHTS and YDEGEE. The CDR3 has 17 residues. The DNA of the CDR3 is TGTGCCAGCACTTGGTGGGGGACAGGGGTTACGAGTCAGCCCCAGCATTTT. Its translation: CASTWWGTGVTSQPQHF.

The V and J genes are TRBV6-6 and TRBJ2-7; D gene unclear. The germline V and J ends were trimmed by 2 bases and 7 bases, with 12 bases remaining between them. CDR3 length: 13 residues. From germline, CDR1 is MNHNY and CDR2 SVGAGI (reference sequence). The CDR3 loop reads CASSYVPLREQYF. CDR3 bases: TGTGCCAGCAGTTACGTTCCCCTTCGGGAGCAGTACTTC.

The J gene is TRBJ2-5, the V gene TRBV5-5; tentatively, D is TRBD1 (6 bases). This CDR3 region has 13 residues. Germline CDR1 reads SGHKS; CDR2 reads YYEKEE (reference sequence). Trimming took 5 bases from V and 4 from J, leaving 12 bases between them. The chain's CDR3 is CASSSGTRETQYF. The CDR3 DNA is TGTGCCAGCAGTTCCGGGACACGAGAGACCCAGTACTTC.

The CDR3 nucleotides are TGTGCCTGGAGTGTAGTTAGCGGGACAGATACGCAGTATTTT. This codes for CAWSVVSGTDTQYF. This chain links TRBV30 with TRBJ2-3, with TRBD2 matching over 7 bases. The CDR3 loop spans 14 amino acids. Germline lookup yields CDR1 GTSNPN and CDR2 SVGIG (reference sequence). V was clipped by 0 bases and J by 3 bases; unmatched bases: 3.

J is TRBJ2-7 and V is TRBV9; 10 bases are a match to TRBD2. The trim removed 3 bases at V and 5 bases at J, leaving 8 bases unmatched. The CDR3 contains 15 residues. CDR1 SGDLS and CDR2 YYNGEE come from the germline V gene. The chain's CDR3 is CASSGRSGRVDEQYF. CDR3 DNA sequence: TGTGCCAGCAGCGGACGGAGCGGGAGGGTAGACGAGCAGTACTTC.

The rearrangement links TRBV7-9 to TRBJ2-5, with D tentatively TRBD1 (6 bases). The CDR3 has 15 amino acids. CDR1 is SEHNR, CDR2 FQNEAQ, per germline (reference sequence). Trimming removed 5 bases from V and 2 bases from J, with 15 bases in between. DNA for the CDR3: TGTGCCAGCAGCCCCCGGACAGCCTTTCAAGAGACCCAGTACTTC. It is translated as CASSPRTAFQETQYF.

A word on this clone: At one end, the junction sequence differs from germline, possibly due to a read error. The chain is built from TRBV28 and TRBJ1-2; D gene uncertain. Germline CDR1 and CDR2: MDHEN and SYDVKM. The CDR3 runs to 10 residues. The CDR3 reads CASSFNGHTF. The CDR3 DNA sequence: TGTGCCAGCAGTTTTAATGGCCACACCTTC.

The rearrangement uses TRBV4-1 and TRBJ2-1; 10 bases agree with TRBD2. V trimming: 5 bases; J trimming: 8 bases; junction bases outside the gene matches: 12. The CDR3 sequence is 16 residues long. The V gene's germline CDR1 is MGHRA and CDR2 YSYEKL. CDR3 amino acids: CASSSTSGEVVDEQFF. CDR3 sequence (DNA): TGCGCCAGCAGCTCCACTAGCGGGGAGGTCGTGGATGAGCAGTTCTTC.

The chain employs TRBV10-3 and TRBJ2-5, with 8 bases aligning to TRBD1. The CDR3 runs to 13 residues. The J segment lost 5 bases and the V segment lost 5 bases, leaving 4 bases of the junction unmatched. Germline CDR1 is ENHRY and CDR2 is SYGVKD. CDR3 residues: CAISKDRAETQYF. CDR3 DNA sequence: TGTGCCATCAGTAAGGACAGGGCGGAGACCCAGTACTTC.

The rearrangement links TRBV2 to TRBJ1-5, with a possible D match to TRBD1 (6 bases). CDR1 is SNHLY, CDR2 FYNNEI, per germline. The CDR3 is 15 residues long. V lost 6 bases to trimming and J lost 6 bases, with 18 bases between them. CDR3 protein: CASRTSRQVFQPQHF. DNA for the CDR3: TGTGCCAGCAGGACAAGCCGACAGGTCTTTCAGCCCCAGCATTTT.

This chain uses TRBV6-5 with TRBJ2-3; 8 bases map to TRBD2. CDR3 size: 13 residues. V gave up 4 bases and J gave up 6 bases; unmatched junction bases: 3. CDR1 and CDR2 from the germline V gene are MNHEY and SVGAGI. Written as DNA, the CDR3 is TGTGCCAGCAGTTGGACTAGCAGGGATACGCAGTATTTT. Translating it yields CASSWTSRDTQYF.

V is TRBV21-1 and J is TRBJ2-3; the table's D call of TRBD2 was not tested on the DNA. TRBV21-1 is labeled a pseudogene. The CDR3 runs 14 residues. In nucleotides, the CDR3 is TGTGCCAGCATGCTAGCGGGAGAATGTGATACGCAGTATTTT. This encodes CASMLAGECDTQYF.

DNA for the CDR3: TGCGCCAGCAGCCAACAAGCCAGGCTAACCCCGGACTCTTCCTACGAGCAGTACTTC. Its translation: CASSQQARLTPDSSYEQYF. The V and J genes are TRBV4-3 and TRBJ2-7; TRBD2 is a possible D gene (5 bases). The V end lost 2 bases, the J end lost 1 base, and 24 bases lay between the germline ends. Germline CDR1 LGHNA, CDR2 YSLEER. The CDR3 is made up of 19 amino acids.

The chain carries TRBV5-1 and TRBJ2-5; 8 nucleotides align to TRBD1. V lost 2 bases to trimming and J lost 5 bases; unmatched junction nucleotides: 5. Germline CDR1 reads SGHRS; CDR2 reads YFSETQ. This CDR3 has 14 amino acids. Here the CDR3 reads CASSFRGRSETQYF. CDR3 sequence (DNA): TGCGCCAGCAGCTTCAGGGGGCGGTCGGAGACCCAGTACTTC.

The rearrangement uses TRBV19 and TRBJ2-5, with D possibly TRBD2 on 5 matching bases. The V gene lost 7 bases and the J gene lost 5 bases, with 11 bases spanning the gap. CDR3 length equals 12 residues. Germline CDR1 and CDR2: LNHDA and SQIVND (reference sequence). The CDR3 bases are TGTGCCAGTACGGGCACGGGGGAGACCCAGTACTTC. Its translation: CASTGTGETQYF.

The genes are TRBV15 and TRBJ2-5; 8 bases are a match to TRBD2. The V segment lost 1 base and the J segment 4 bases; nucleotides outside the gene matches: 8. The CDR3 totals 16 residues. Germline CDR1 and CDR2: LNHNV and YYDKDF (reference sequence). The CDR3 region is CATSRVASGSGETQYF. The CDR3 DNA reads as TGTGCCACCAGCAGAGTTGCCAGCGGGAGTGGAGAGACCCAGTACTTC.

The V and J genes are TRBV6-5 and TRBJ2-7; 10 bases line up with TRBD1. Trimming removed 3 bases from V and 2 bases from J; junction bases left unmatched: 4. Germline-derived CDR1 and CDR2 are MNHEY and SVGAGI. The CDR3 consists of 15 residues. CDR3 sequence: CASSYGQGEAYEQYF. The CDR3 DNA reads as TGTGCCAGCAGTTATGGACAGGGGGAGGCCTACGAGCAGTACTTC.

J is TRBJ2-3 and V is TRBV28, with 10 bases lining up with TRBD1. In germline, CDR1 is MDHEN, CDR2 SYDVKM. The trim removed 6 bases at V and 3 bases at J, leaving 6 bases unmatched. This CDR3 is 15 amino acids long. CDR3 DNA: TGTGCCAGCAGCCAGGGACAGGGGTGGACAGATACGCAGTATTTT. This codes for CASSQGQGWTDTQYF.

The chain links TRBV9 to TRBJ1-4, with 10 positions matching TRBD1. Germline V gene lookup returns CDR1 SGDLS and CDR2 YYNGEE. V trimming: 0 bases; J trimming: 7 bases; junction bases outside the gene matches: 3. This CDR3 region has 15 residues. CDR3 protein: CASSVVGTGAEKLFF. CDR3 DNA sequence: TGTGCCAGCAGCGTAGTGGGGACAGGGGCTGAAAAACTGTTTTTT.

This clone was picked up one time. The J gene is TRBJ2-7, the V gene TRBV15; 11 bases map to TRBD1. The germline V gene encodes CDR1 LNHNV and CDR2 YYDKDF (reference sequence). CDR3 length: 14 residues. V was clipped by 5 bases and J by 5 bases; unmatched bases: 5. Written as DNA, the CDR3 is TGTGCCACCAGCCGGACAGGGGGCAATCACGAGCAGTACTTC. The encoded protein is CATSRTGGNHEQYF.

The gene calls are TRBV7-3 and TRBJ2-7; 7 nucleotides match TRBD1. Looked up from germline, CDR1 is SGHTA and CDR2 is FQGTGA. The CDR3 loop spans 15 amino acids. V lost 7 bases to trimming and J lost 0 bases; unmatched junction nucleotides: 9. The CDR3 region is CASIVHRGGSYEQYF. CDR3 DNA sequence: TGTGCCAGCATCGTTCACAGGGGCGGCTCCTACGAGCAGTACTTC.

V gene TRBV30 combines with J gene TRBJ1-6; 9 nucleotides match TRBD1. Trimming took 7 bases from V and 1 from J; bases not matched to a gene: 8. The CDR3 contains 16 residues. Germline-derived CDR1 and CDR2 are GTSNPN and SVGIG (reference sequence). CDR3 in amino acids: CALSTGGASYNSPLHF. CDR3 in DNA: TGTGCCTTATCTACAGGGGGCGCGTCCTATAATTCACCCCTCCACTTT.

As to this clone: One junction end disagrees with the germline gene, perhaps due to a read error. The J gene is TRBJ1-1, the V gene TRBV7-9; the D is unclear. The CDR3 is 14 residues long. CDR1 is SEHNR, CDR2 FQNEAQ, per germline (reference sequence). The CDR3 sequence is CSSSLARADTEAFF. The CDR3 DNA follows: TGTTCCAGCAGCTTAGCGCGGGCAGACACTGAAGCTTTCTTT.